This is a list of T cell receptor beta chains from one sample in a study of CD8+CD57+ T cells in acquired aplastic anemia. TCRdb re-analysed the reads in MiXCR, keeping a single row per CDR3 protein. Seen here are over 150,000 distinct CDR3 sequences, roughly 63% observed once, and the top ten hold roughly 42%. Sequencing input: sorted CD4+, CD8+, or CD8+CD57+ T cells (not recorded which) from PBMCs. These receptors all stem from a human donor with aplastic anemia. The CDR3 runs from the conserved cysteine through the conserved F or W. The D gene is left open where the match is weak. Not all rows give a size; the values are once, few, many and, for expanded clones, a class.

J gene	clone size	V gene	D gene	CDR3 protein	CDR3 DNA
TRBJ1-2	few	TRBV27	NA	CASSLSNRYGYTF	TGTGCCAGCAGTTTATCGAACCGGTATGGCTACACCTTC
TRBJ2-1	NA	TRBV7-6	NA	CASSARDHSRTGEQFF	TGTGCCAGCAGCGCCCGGGACCACTCTCGCACCGGGGAGCAGTTCTTC
TRBJ2-7	NA	TRBV25-1	TRBD1	CASSDPLGQGAIYEQYF	TGTGCCAGCAGTGACCCCCTTGGACAGGGGGCTATCTACGAGCAGTACTTC
TRBJ2-7	many	TRBV7-2	NA	CASSYFYRGQYF	TGTGCCAGCAGCTATTTTTACCGGGGGCAGTACTTC
TRBJ1-2	NA	TRBV7-6	NA	CASSPDVGYGYTF	TGTGCCAGCAGCCCGGACGTAGGCTATGGCTACACCTTC
TRBJ1-6	few	TRBV6-5	TRBD1	CASRFQGQGASSPLHF	TGTGCCAGCAGGTTTCAAGGACAGGGGGCTTCTTCACCCCTCCACTTT
TRBJ1-1	NA	TRBV7-3	NA	CASSAGVWNTEAFF	TGTGCCAGCAGCGCAGGGGTGTGGAACACTGAAGCTTTCTTT
TRBJ2-1	many	TRBV4-1	TRBD1	CASSQEGQGARNEQFF	TGCGCCAGCAGCCAAGAAGGGCAGGGGGCGCGGAATGAGCAGTTCTTC
TRBJ2-7	NA	TRBV24-1	TRBD1	CATSAGQDRDEQYF	TGTGCCACCAGTGCGGGACAGGATCGGGACGAGCAGTACTTC
TRBJ1-2	once	TRBV19	NA	CASRKDGNYGYTF	TGTGCCAGTAGGAAGGACGGGAACTATGGCTACACCTTC
TRBJ1-4	NA	TRBV20-1	NA	CSARDPLWGEKLFF	TGCAGTGCTAGAGATCCGCTGTGGGGTGAAAAACTGTTTTTT
TRBJ2-5	NA	TRBV20-1	TRBD2	CSPGGVETQYF	TGCAGCCCGGGGGGAGTAGAGACCCAGTACTTC
TRBJ2-7	NA	TRBV27	NA	CASSLGREYEQYF	TGTGCCAGCAGTTTGGGACGGGAGTACGAGCAGTACTTC
TRBJ2-5	NA	TRBV24-1	NA	CATSDATEGETQYF	TGTGCCACCAGTGATGCGACAGAGGGGGAGACCCAGTACTTC
TRBJ2-3	NA	TRBV10-1	NA	CASSAGGLIWRTQYF	TGCGCCAGCAGTGCTGGGGGACTCATCTGGAGAACGCAGTATTTT
TRBJ1-2	many	TRBV11-2	NA	CASSEGGYGYTF	TGTGCCAGCAGTGAAGGGGGGTATGGCTACACCTTC
TRBJ2-1	NA	TRBV7-3	TRBD2	CASSQSGGPYNEQFF	TGTGCCAGCAGCCAAAGCGGGGGACCTTACAATGAGCAGTTCTTC
TRBJ2-7	many	TRBV10-1	NA	CARHLTGWGGHPPYEQYF	TGCGCCAGGCATTTGACAGGGTGGGGAGGTCATCCGCCCTACGAGCAGTACTTC
TRBJ2-1	NA	TRBV24-1	NA	CASSAVAHDHNEQFF	TGTGCCAGTAGTGCAGTAGCGCACGACCACAATGAGCAGTTCTTC
TRBJ2-1	NA	TRBV9	TRBD2	CASSRSGTSFYNEQFF	TGTGCCAGCAGCCGATCCGGGACTAGCTTCTACAATGAGCAGTTCTTC
TRBJ2-7	many	TRBV5-5	NA	CASSLLGAEEQYF	TGTGCCAGCAGCTTGCTGGGGGCTGAAGAGCAGTACTTC
TRBJ1-1	NA	TRBV20-1	NA	CSAFRDGLNTEAFF	TGCAGTGCTTTCCGGGACGGACTGAACACTGAAGCTTTCTTT
TRBJ1-2	NA	TRBV7-3	TRBD1	CASSQRQGGNYGYTF	TGCGCCAGCAGCCAAAGACAGGGTGGTAACTATGGCTACACCTTC
TRBJ1-5	many	TRBV15	NA	CATSRVFGQSNQPQHF	TGTGCCACCAGCAGAGTATTCGGACAGAGCAATCAGCCCCAGCATTTT
TRBJ1-5	NA	TRBV2	NA	CASNGPTDENQPQHF	TGTGCCAGTAATGGTCCGACGGACGAAAATCAGCCCCAGCATTTT
TRBJ2-1	many	TRBV5-8	TRBD1	CASSLGQPDYNEQFF	TGTGCCAGCAGCCTGGGACAGCCGGATTACAATGAGCAGTTCTTC
TRBJ2-3	NA	TRBV19	TRBD2	CASSIVTSGADTQYF	TGTGCCAGTAGTATAGTGACTAGCGGAGCGGATACGCAGTATTTT
TRBJ1-1	NA	TRBV20-1	TRBD1	CSARDRDRGLMNTEAFF	TGCAGTGCTAGAGATAGGGACAGGGGGCTCATGAACACTGAAGCTTTCTTT
TRBJ2-6	NA	TRBV11-3	NA	CASSLWEAGANVLTF	TGTGCCAGCAGCTTATGGGAGGCTGGGGCCAACGTCCTGACTTTC
TRBJ2-7	NA	TRBV2	NA	CASRHGGRSSEQYF	TGCGCCAGCAGGCACGGGGGCCGTTCGTCCGAGCAGTACTTC
TRBJ1-4	NA	TRBV7-6	NA	CASSLMEGNEKLFF	TGTGCCAGCAGCCTCATGGAGGGGAATGAAAAACTGTTTTTT
TRBJ2-1	NA	TRBV20-1	TRBD2	CSAISGGSYNEQFF	TGCAGTGCTATATCGGGGGGCTCCTACAATGAGCAGTTCTTC
TRBJ1-4	NA	TRBV7-4	TRBD1	CASSPQGALNEKLFF	TGTGCCAGCAGCCCACAGGGGGCCCTTAATGAAAAACTGTTTTTT
TRBJ2-1	NA	TRBV2	NA	CASTLDIGRHNEQFF	TGTGCCAGCACCCTCGACATCGGACGGCACAATGAGCAGTTCTTC
TRBJ2-7	NA	TRBV5-1	NA	CASSPRTEAYEQYF	TGCGCCAGCAGCCCGAGGACGGAGGCCTACGAGCAGTACTTC
TRBJ2-7	NA	TRBV7-4	TRBD2	CAISGGEGAQYF	TGTGCCATCAGTGGGGGGGAAGGCGCGCAGTACTTC
TRBJ2-7	NA	TRBV7-8	NA	CASSSEGSGLVDSYEQYF	TGTGCCAGCAGCTCAGAGGGGTCAGGACTCGTCGACTCCTACGAGCAGTACTTC
TRBJ1-1	few	TRBV6-5	NA	CASSYPGNTEAFF	TGTGCCAGCAGTTACCCCGGGAACACTGAAGCTTTCTTT
TRBJ1-6	NA	TRBV19	NA	CASSTRTDNSPLHF	TGTGCCAGTAGTACCCGGACGGATAATTCACCCCTCCACTTT
TRBJ1-6	many	TRBV4-1	NA	CASSQVYSGNSPLHF	TGCGCCAGCAGCCAAGTTTATAGTGGAAATTCACCCCTCCACTTT
TRBJ2-7	few	TRBV7-6	TRBD2	CASSSRTSDYEQYF	TGTGCCAGCAGCTCTCGGACTAGCGACTACGAGCAGTACTTC
TRBJ1-1	NA	TRBV2	NA	CASSVQRGNTEAFF	TGTGCCAGCAGTGTGCAAAGGGGGAACACTGAAGCTTTCTTT
TRBJ2-7	NA	TRBV9	TRBD2	CASSAGLAGVNEQYF	TGTGCCAGCAGCGCGGGACTAGCGGGAGTCAACGAGCAGTACTTC
TRBJ1-6	once	TRBV7-8	NA	CASNLLDRNNSPLHF	TGTGCCAGCAACTTACTGGACAGAAATAATTCACCCCTCCACTTT
TRBJ2-1	NA	TRBV7-9	NA	CASSLANNEQFF	TGTGCCAGCAGCTTAGCGAACAATGAGCAGTTCTTC
TRBJ2-7	NA	TRBV2	TRBD2	CASSQDPGGDEQYF	TGCGCCAGCAGCCAAGATCCCGGGGGGGACGAGCAGTACTTC
TRBJ2-1	NA	TRBV20-1	NA	CSATQGYEQFF	TGCAGTGCTACTCAGGGGTATGAGCAGTTCTTC
TRBJ2-5	NA	TRBV20-1	NA	CSPFWAALGTQYF	TGCAGTCCGTTCTGGGCCGCGTTGGGGACCCAGTACTTC
TRBJ1-5	NA	TRBV2	TRBD1	CASSYPGQKSGQPQHF	TGTGCCAGCAGTTACCCGGGACAGAAGTCGGGCCAGCCCCAGCATTTT
TRBJ2-7	NA	TRBV2	NA	CASSEQGGEQYF	TGTGCCAGCAGTGAACAGGGGGGTGAGCAGTACTTC
TRBJ2-7	once	TRBV20-1	NA	CSARVGYEQYF	TGCAGTGCTAGAGTCGGTTACGAGCAGTACTTC
TRBJ2-1	few	TRBV24-1	TRBD2	CATSDPTPGTSGGRTSYNEQFF	TGTGCCACCAGTGACCCGACCCCTGGGACTAGCGGGGGCCGTACCTCCTACAATGAGCAGTTCTTC
TRBJ2-1	NA	TRBV20-1	TRBD2	CSASSGRVKGEQFF	TGCAGTGCTAGTAGCGGGAGGGTTAAGGGTGAGCAGTTCTTC